This T cell receptor (beta chain) was recovered during a study of cytomegalovirus exposure and HLA in healthy donors. At the level of the study: The 110 or so validation repertoires used a platform that matched the one used for the approximately 610 first-cohort repertoires, as a later analysis reported.

This clone was picked up one time. What it recognizes is unknown. TCRdb keeps only in-frame clones here, not all; method: immunoSEQ multiplex PCR. Of 330,000 or so clones listed, just over 85% are singletons. The CDR3 has 16 amino acids. V gave up 3 bases and J gave up 1 base; unmatched junction bases: 5. Germline CDR1 and CDR2: LNHNV and YYDKDF (reference sequence). Regarding the study as a whole: Through in vitro validation, a few CMV-associated chains were shown to be specific for CMV antigens. Despite most TCR sequences being rare, some public TCRs occurred in many donors.

Sequenced: PBMCs. The receptor was derived from a woman between 18 and 30 years old in good health and CMV-seronegative. V gene TRBV15 combines with J gene TRBJ2-1, with 8 nucleotides matching TRBD1. The CDR3 DNA is TGTGCCACCAGCAGGACCGGACAGGGATCCTACAATGAGCAGTTCTTC. Protein sequence: CATSRTGQGSYNEQFF.